This is a list of T cell receptor beta chains from one sample in a study of blood T cell repertoires in COVID-19. Generated by immunoSEQ multiplex PCR, the TCRdb table keeps only in-frame clones and is missing some. The data show a few hundred thousand clones, about 87% seen once. The sequenced material came from PBMCs or T cells enriched from blood (not recorded which). These receptors all come from a young woman who had recovered from COVID-19. CDR3s leave out the opening cysteine and the closing phenylalanine or tryptophan.

v_call	cdr3_aa
TRBV7-9	ASSRSGQGTDTQY
TRBV4-2	ASSQVTGDLSGTQY
TRBV5-1	ASTGPGGWSYEQY
TRBV7-2	ASSFRDTNTGELF
TRBV6-5	ASSYAPAAGYGYT
TRBV15	ATGRDRGSNQPQH
TRBV29-1	SVGRQGAGEKLF
TRBV5-1	ASSLPSGGAGELF
TRBV9	ASSVGRGLAEAF
TRBV2	ASSADRAYYNEQF
TRBV9	ASSPALPGTPYGYT
TRBV5-4	ATRGAVNTGELF
TRBV15	ATSRDMVESQPQH
TRBV16	ASTPSGGNQPQH
TRBV7-9	ASTVTGESLF
TRBV28	ASSLSSGYRHGYT
TRBV2	ASLGLASTDTQY
TRBV7-2	ASSFLTNTEAF
TRBV9	ASSGQGAMETQY
TRBV7-9	ASSLLNYGYT
TRBV3-1/TRBV3-2	ASSQGGGVGSPLH
TRBV10-3	AISESVVGQGINEQF
TRBV4-2	ASSRGLAGGGGGEQY
TRBV7-3	ASSRLAGGPNTGELF
TRBV24-1	ATSVVQGAGDTQY
TRBV19	ASSVIQGMKTF
TRBV19	ASSIRQGANGYT
TRBV6-6	ASNRAGNTEAF
TRBV4-2	ASSQDWGLEGYNEQF
TRBV5-4	ASSLGLGPGGFANYGYT
TRBV7-3	ASTQWGTPSYNEQF
TRBV5-1	ASSPWTANTEAF
TRBV7-3	ASSPQAGGAGDTQY
TRBV7-2	ASSTGLVNY
TRBV5-1	ASSPGQNSGNTIY
TRBV10-3	AIGRTENPYEQY
TRBV18	ASAILAGSTDTQY
TRBV5-5	ASSLKSGTEAF
TRBV27	ASSKNPGANQPQH
TRBV7-9	ASSPIARVGNTEAF
TRBV7-8	ASRGTIMNEQY
TRBV30	AWKPTPGWTDTQY
TRBV9	ASSVGGTGNNEQF